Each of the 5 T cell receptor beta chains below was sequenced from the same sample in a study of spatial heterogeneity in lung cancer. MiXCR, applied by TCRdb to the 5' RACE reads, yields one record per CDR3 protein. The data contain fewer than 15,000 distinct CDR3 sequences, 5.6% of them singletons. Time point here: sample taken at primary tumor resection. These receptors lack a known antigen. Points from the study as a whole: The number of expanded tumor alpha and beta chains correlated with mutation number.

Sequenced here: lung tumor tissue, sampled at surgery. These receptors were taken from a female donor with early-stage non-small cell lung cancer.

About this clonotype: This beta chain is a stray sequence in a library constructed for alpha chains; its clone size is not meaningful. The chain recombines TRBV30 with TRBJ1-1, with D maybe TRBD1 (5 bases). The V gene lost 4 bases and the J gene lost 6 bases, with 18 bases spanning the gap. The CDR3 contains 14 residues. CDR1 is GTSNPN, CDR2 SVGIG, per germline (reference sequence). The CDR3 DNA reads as TGTGCCTGGAAGCCCTACGCGTCGGGGGCTGAAGCTTTCTTT. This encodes CAWKPYASGAEAFF.

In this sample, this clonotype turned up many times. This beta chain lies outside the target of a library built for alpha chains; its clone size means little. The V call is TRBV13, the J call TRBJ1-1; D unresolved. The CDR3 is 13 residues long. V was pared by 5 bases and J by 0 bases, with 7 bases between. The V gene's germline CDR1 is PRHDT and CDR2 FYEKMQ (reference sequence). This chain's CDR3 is CASSASLNTEAFF. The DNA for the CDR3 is TGTGCCAGCAGCGCTTCCTTGAACACTGAAGCTTTCTTT.

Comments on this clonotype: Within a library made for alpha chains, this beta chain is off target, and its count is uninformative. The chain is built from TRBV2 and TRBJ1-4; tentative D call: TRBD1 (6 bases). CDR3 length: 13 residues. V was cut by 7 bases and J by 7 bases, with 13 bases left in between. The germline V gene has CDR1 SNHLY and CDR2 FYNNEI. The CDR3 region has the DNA TGTGCCAGCAACACAGGGTGGACTGAAAAACTGTTTTTT. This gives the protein CASNTGWTEKLFF.

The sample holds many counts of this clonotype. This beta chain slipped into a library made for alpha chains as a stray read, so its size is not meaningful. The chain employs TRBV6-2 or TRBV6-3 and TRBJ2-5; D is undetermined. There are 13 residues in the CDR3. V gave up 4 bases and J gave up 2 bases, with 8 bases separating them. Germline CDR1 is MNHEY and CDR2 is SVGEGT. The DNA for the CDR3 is TGTGCCAGCAGTTTTGGGCGGCAAGAGACCCAGTACTTC. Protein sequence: CASSFGRQETQYF.

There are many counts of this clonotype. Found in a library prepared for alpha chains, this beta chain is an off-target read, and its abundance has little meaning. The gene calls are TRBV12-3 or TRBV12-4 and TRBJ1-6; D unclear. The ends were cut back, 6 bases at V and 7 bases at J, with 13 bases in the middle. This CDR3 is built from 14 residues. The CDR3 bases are TGTGCCAGCAGCTTTGACGGGGAGAATTCACCCCTCCACTTT. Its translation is CASSFDGENSPLHF.